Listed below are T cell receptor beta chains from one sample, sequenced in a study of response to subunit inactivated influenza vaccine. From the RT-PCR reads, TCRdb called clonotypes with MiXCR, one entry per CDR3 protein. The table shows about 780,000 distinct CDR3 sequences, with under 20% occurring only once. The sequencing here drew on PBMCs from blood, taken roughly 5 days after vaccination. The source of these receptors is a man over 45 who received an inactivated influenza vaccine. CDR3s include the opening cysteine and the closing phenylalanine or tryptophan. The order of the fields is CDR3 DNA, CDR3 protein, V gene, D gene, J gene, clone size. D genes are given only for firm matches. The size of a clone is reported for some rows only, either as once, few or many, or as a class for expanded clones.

DNA: TGCAGCCTTTGGGGGACCCGGGGCTACAATGAGCAGTTCTTC; CDR3: CSLWGTRGYNEQFF; V: TRBV29-1; D: NA; J: TRBJ2-1; size: many
DNA: TGTGCCAGCAGTTTGTTGGGCAGGGCTTTCTTT; CDR3: CASSLLGRAFF; V: TRBV12-3/TRBV12-4; D: NA; J: TRBJ1-1; size: NA
DNA: TGCAGTGCTAGATCAGGGGAGGGTCGGGGACTTCAGCGCACAGATACGCAGTATTTT; CDR3: CSARSGEGRGLQRTDTQYF; V: TRBV20-1; D: NA; J: TRBJ2-3; size: NA
DNA: TGTGCCTGGACCCTAGGGGGTGGTGAGCAGTTCTTC; CDR3: CAWTLGGGEQFF; V: TRBV30; D: NA; J: TRBJ2-1; size: NA
DNA: TGTGCCAGCAGCTGGGGACAGGGTGAGGCTTTCTTT; CDR3: CASSWGQGEAFF; V: TRBV11-2; D: TRBD1; J: TRBJ1-1; size: NA
DNA: TGCGCCAGCAGCTTCGAGACTAGCGGGAGGTTATATACGCAGTATTTT; CDR3: CASSFETSGRLYTQYF; V: TRBV5-1; D: TRBD2; J: TRBJ2-3; size: NA
DNA: TGCGCCAGCAGCGCCCTGGGGGTGGGCGGGAGCGCCTACAATGAGCAGTTCTTC; CDR3: CASSALGVGGSAYNEQFF; V: TRBV5-1; D: TRBD2; J: TRBJ2-1; size: few
DNA: TGTGCCAGCAGCCACGCGTTCATTAAAGGGACTAGCTCCTACAATGAGCAGTTCTTC; CDR3: CASSHAFIKGTSSYNEQFF; V: TRBV4-2; D: TRBD2; J: TRBJ2-1; size: NA
DNA: TGTGCCAGCAGCCAAGAGCAGGCCCGGGTTGGGGAGCAGTACTTC; CDR3: CASSQEQARVGEQYF; V: TRBV4-2; D: NA; J: TRBJ2-7; size: NA
DNA: TGTGCCAGCAGCTTTGAACGGGGGTACAATGAGCAGTTCTTC; CDR3: CASSFERGYNEQFF; V: TRBV7-2; D: NA; J: TRBJ2-1; size: few
DNA: TGTGCCAGCAGTTTAAAGATGGGGGACAATGAGCAGTTCTTC; CDR3: CASSLKMGDNEQFF; V: TRBV12-3/TRBV12-4; D: NA; J: TRBJ2-1; size: NA
DNA: TGCGCCAGCAGTCTGGACAGGGGGTTCTCCTACGAGCAGTACTTC; CDR3: CASSLDRGFSYEQYF; V: TRBV4-3; D: TRBD1; J: TRBJ2-7; size: NA
DNA: TGTGCCAGCAGCTTGGGGACTAGCGGGGGAAGGCAGCAGTACTTC; CDR3: CASSLGTSGGRQQYF; V: TRBV5-6; D: TRBD2; J: TRBJ2-7; size: NA
DNA: TGCAGCGTTGCGACGGAGGCCAATCAGCCCCAGCATTTT; CDR3: CSVATEANQPQHF; V: TRBV29-1; D: NA; J: TRBJ1-5; size: many
DNA: TGTGCCAGCAGTGAACGCCAGTTTGACGCAACTAATGAAAAACTGTTTTTT; CDR3: CASSERQFDATNEKLFF; V: TRBV25-1; D: NA; J: TRBJ1-4; size: many
DNA: TGCGCCAGCAGCTTGCTTCCGCGGTCCATCACCGGGGAGCTGTTTTTT; CDR3: CASSLLPRSITGELFF; V: TRBV5-1; D: NA; J: TRBJ2-2; size: NA
DNA: TGTGCCAGCAGCCGGGACAGGGCTTCACCCCTCCACTTT; CDR3: CASSRDRASPLHF; V: TRBV7-2; D: TRBD1; J: TRBJ1-6; size: many
DNA: TGTGCCAGCAGTTACTCAGCGGGGCGATCGTGGGAGCAGTACTTC; CDR3: CASSYSAGRSWEQYF; V: TRBV6-2/TRBV6-3; D: TRBD2; J: TRBJ2-7; size: NA
DNA: TGTGCCAGCAGTCAGTGGGGGGGAAACTACAATGAGCAGTTCTTC; CDR3: CASSQWGGNYNEQFF; V: TRBV27; D: TRBD2; J: TRBJ2-1; size: NA
DNA: TGTGCCAGCAGCGGCAGATCGGGATTTTATGGCTACACCTTC; CDR3: CASSGRSGFYGYTF; V: TRBV7-9; D: NA; J: TRBJ1-2; size: few
DNA: TGCGCCAGCAGCCCCCCCACCCCCTACGAGCAGTACTTC; CDR3: CASSPPTPYEQYF; V: TRBV5-1; D: NA; J: TRBJ2-7; size: many
DNA: TGTGCCAGCAGCAAAGACCCCCCATTACAGACCTATGGCTACACCTTC; CDR3: CASSKDPPLQTYGYTF; V: TRBV21-1; D: NA; J: TRBJ1-2; size: NA
DNA: TGTGCCAGCAGTTTACAGGGGTCAATGAACACTGAAGCTTTCTTT; CDR3: CASSLQGSMNTEAFF; V: TRBV12-3/TRBV12-4; D: NA; J: TRBJ1-1; size: NA
DNA: TGTGCCAGCAGTTTAACATACGCCGGGACAGGGAATATCGGGGAGACCCAGTACTTC; CDR3: CASSLTYAGTGNIGETQYF; V: TRBV27; D: TRBD1; J: TRBJ2-5; size: NA
DNA: TGCGCCAGCAGCCAAGATAGCAATCAGCCCCAGCATTTT; CDR3: CASSQDSNQPQHF; V: TRBV4-2; D: NA; J: TRBJ1-5; size: many
DNA: TGCAGTGCCCCATTTGTCACAGTGAGGGGTGAAAAACTGTTTTTT; CDR3: CSAPFVTVRGEKLFF; V: TRBV20-1; D: NA; J: TRBJ1-4; size: few
DNA: TGTGCCACATGGGACAGGGCCTACAATGAGCAGTTCTTC; CDR3: CATWDRAYNEQFF; V: TRBV24-1; D: TRBD1; J: TRBJ2-1; size: few
DNA: TGTGCCAGCAGTTTGTCAGCCAAAAACATTCAGTACTTC; CDR3: CASSLSAKNIQYF; V: TRBV6-2/TRBV6-3; D: NA; J: TRBJ2-4; size: few
DNA: TGTGCCAGCAGCCAAGATTCCAAGAGGGAGACCCAGTACTTC; CDR3: CASSQDSKRETQYF; V: TRBV3-1; D: NA; J: TRBJ2-5; size: NA
DNA: TGTGCCAGCAAGACTAGCGGGGGTACGCAGTATTTT; CDR3: CASKTSGGTQYF; V: TRBV6-1; D: TRBD2; J: TRBJ2-3; size: NA
DNA: TGCGCCAGCAGCCCACAAGGGGGGGGCTACGAGCAGTACTTC; CDR3: CASSPQGGGYEQYF; V: TRBV5-1; D: NA; J: TRBJ2-7; size: few
DNA: TGTGCCAGCAATAATCCGGGACAGGGAGAGGCGGAGACCCAGTACTTC; CDR3: CASNNPGQGEAETQYF; V: TRBV2; D: TRBD1; J: TRBJ2-5; size: NA
DNA: TGTGCCAGCAGCCCAATCGACATGAACACTGAAGCTTTCTTT; CDR3: CASSPIDMNTEAFF; V: TRBV11-2; D: NA; J: TRBJ1-1; size: NA
DNA: TGTGCCAGCTCAAGGACAGCCGCCGGGGAGCTGTTTTTT; CDR3: CASSRTAAGELFF; V: TRBV18; D: NA; J: TRBJ2-2; size: NA
DNA: TGTGCCAGCAGTTCCTACCTCAAGTACGAGCAGTACTTC; CDR3: CASSSYLKYEQYF; V: TRBV12-3/TRBV12-4; D: NA; J: TRBJ2-7; size: NA
DNA: TGTGCCAGCAGTTTGGAAACGAATTTGGAGACCCAGTACTTC; CDR3: CASSLETNLETQYF; V: TRBV6-7; D: NA; J: TRBJ2-5; size: NA
DNA: TGTGCCAGCAGCTGGGGGGGGACGAATGAGCAGTTCTTC; CDR3: CASSWGGTNEQFF; V: TRBV5-6; D: TRBD2; J: TRBJ2-1; size: NA
DNA: TGCAGCGTGGACTTAAACAAGGCTTTCTTT; CDR3: CSVDLNKAFF; V: TRBV29-1; D: NA; J: TRBJ1-1; size: many
DNA: TGCGCCAGCAGCCAAGAGTTGGGCAGGGGTTGGGAGACCCAGTACTTC; CDR3: CASSQELGRGWETQYF; V: TRBV4-3; D: NA; J: TRBJ2-5; size: many
DNA: TGTGCCAGCAGCTTATACTCAGGGGGCGGCACAGATACGCAGTATTTT; CDR3: CASSLYSGGGTDTQYF; V: TRBV5-5; D: TRBD1; J: TRBJ2-3; size: NA
DNA: TGTGCCAGCACCGAACAGGGCTACTACAATGAGCAGTTCTTC; CDR3: CASTEQGYYNEQFF; V: TRBV12-3/TRBV12-4; D: NA; J: TRBJ2-1; size: few
DNA: TGCGCCAGCAGCCAGGTGACAGGGATCCATGGCTACACCTTC; CDR3: CASSQVTGIHGYTF; V: TRBV4-3; D: TRBD1; J: TRBJ1-2; size: few